These T cell receptor beta chains were read from a single sample in a study of blood T cells in healthy people across ages. TCRdb processed the 5' RACE reads anew with MiXCR; each CDR3 protein has one entry. The sample records hundreds of thousands of distinct CDR3 sequences, around 48% being singletons. The sequenced sample was blood. The receptors stem from a man aged 30-40 years in good health. Both conserved end residues are part of each CDR3. The order of the fields is J gene, clone size, CDR3 length, D gene, V gene, CDR3 DNA, CDR3 protein. D genes are given only for firm matches. Size is stated for part of the rows, as once, few or many counts, or as a class when the clone is expanded.

TRBJ2-1,few,16,.,TRBV4-3,TGCGCCAGCAGCCAAGTAAACAGTCACCGCGGGGATGAGCAGTTCTTC,CASSQVNSHRGDEQFF
TRBJ2-5,.,17,.,TRBV4-3,TGCGCCAGCAGCCCCGGGGAGGGGGCATATCTCCAAGAGACCCAGTACTTC,CASSPGEGAYLQETQYF
TRBJ1-2,.,16,TRBD1,TRBV14,TGTGCCAGCAGCCAACACGGGGTCCAGGGGGCGTTTGGCTACACCTTC,CASSQHGVQGAFGYTF
TRBJ1-1,.,12,.,TRBV18,TGTGCCAGCTCACCGGATTCCGGTCAAGCTTTCTTT,CASSPDSGQAFF
TRBJ2-7,few,12,.,TRBV20-1,TGCAGTGCTAAAGAAGGGGTCCACGAGCAGTACTTC,CSAKEGVHEQYF
TRBJ2-5,.,11,.,TRBV29-1,TGCAGCGTTGGGGGGCAAGAGACCCAGTACTTC,CSVGGQETQYF
TRBJ2-7,.,15,.,TRBV6-1,TGTGCCAGCAGTGAGGCCAAGGGGCCGTTCTACGAGCAGTACTTC,CASSEAKGPFYEQYF
TRBJ2-3,.,15,TRBD2,TRBV28,TGTGCCAGCAGTCAAAGCGGGGCGGGCACAGATACGCAGTATTTT,CASSQSGAGTDTQYF
TRBJ1-4,.,14,.,TRBV12-3/TRBV12-4,TGTGCCAGCAGTTTAGCAATAAGTGGTGAAAAACTGTTTTTT,CASSLAISGEKLFF
TRBJ2-7,.,15,TRBD1,TRBV25-1,TGTGCCAGCAGTGGAGGGACAGGGAGAAGGTACGAGCAGTACTTC,CASSGGTGRRYEQYF
TRBJ1-1,few,13,.,TRBV30,TGTGCCTGGCATCCTGACAGTTACACTGAAGCTTTCTTT,CAWHPDSYTEAFF
TRBJ2-5,few,17,TRBD1,TRBV5-1,TGCGCCAGCAGCTTAACAGGGGGCAAGCCCGTCCGGGAGACCCAGTACTTC,CASSLTGGKPVRETQYF
TRBJ2-2,.,14,.,TRBV5-1,TGCGCCAGCAGCTGGTACAGGGAATCCGGGGAGCTGTTTTTT,CASSWYRESGELFF
TRBJ2-5,few,13,.,TRBV29-1,TGCAGCGTCAGGACGGCGTACCAAGAGACCCAGTACTTC,CSVRTAYQETQYF
TRBJ1-2,.,15,.,TRBV4-1,TGCGCCAGCAGCCAAGTGGGCAGGGGCTTCTATGGCTACACCTTC,CASSQVGRGFYGYTF
TRBJ2-1,few,12,.,TRBV11-2,TGTGCCAGCAGCTTAGATGGGACCTTACAGTTCTTC,CASSLDGTLQFF
TRBJ2-1,.,11,.,TRBV20-1,TGCAGTGCTAGAGATAGGAGTGAGCAGTTCTTC,CSARDRSEQFF
TRBJ2-3,.,15,TRBD1,TRBV11-3,TGTGCCAGCAGCTCAGGACAGGGGGTAACAGATACGCAGTATTTT,CASSSGQGVTDTQYF
TRBJ1-6,.,15,.,TRBV6-5,TGTGCCAGCAGTTACTCGAGCAGGGGTGGCTCACCCCTCCACTTT,CASSYSSRGGSPLHF
TRBJ2-7,.,13,.,TRBV6-6,TGTGCCAGCAGGGCTCGACAGGCCTACGAGCAGTACTTC,CASRARQAYEQYF
TRBJ2-1,.,14,.,TRBV25-1,TGTGCCAGCAGTGACAGGGAAACCTACAATGAGCAGTTCTTC,CASSDRETYNEQFF
TRBJ2-1,few,14,TRBD2,TRBV7-3,TGTGCCAGCAGCTTAATATCTAGCGGCCATGAGCAGTTCTTC,CASSLISSGHEQFF
TRBJ1-1,.,15,.,TRBV10-3,TGTGCCATCAGTTATCAGGGAGTGGAGAGCACTGAAGCTTTCTTT,CAISYQGVESTEAFF
TRBJ2-7,once,14,.,TRBV6-5,TGTGCCAGCAGTCCTTGGGAGAGGTCCCACGAGCAGTACTTC,CASSPWERSHEQYF
TRBJ2-3,.,14,TRBD2,TRBV24-1,TGTGCCACCAGTGATCCGACTAGCTCGGATACGCAGTATTTT,CATSDPTSSDTQYF
TRBJ1-6,.,16,TRBD1,TRBV4-1,TGCGCCAGCAGCCAAGTACAGGGGCTCAATAATTCACCCCTCCACTTT,CASSQVQGLNNSPLHF
TRBJ2-3,.,14,TRBD2,TRBV29-1,TGCAGCGTTGAGTTAGCGGGGAGCACAGATACGCAGTATTTT,CSVELAGSTDTQYF
TRBJ1-2,.,16,.,TRBV4-1,TGCGCCAGCAGCCAAGATGGAGGGGGATGGGGCTATGGCTACACCTTC,CASSQDGGGWGYGYTF
TRBJ2-7,.,16,TRBD2,TRBV4-3,TGCGCCAGCAGCCTCGGAGCCGGACTAGCGGTTTACGAGCAGTACTTC,CASSLGAGLAVYEQYF
TRBJ2-3,few,16,.,TRBV7-2,TGTGCCAGCAGCTCCCTGGTGGGGGTTACCACAGATACGCAGTATTTT,CASSSLVGVTTDTQYF
TRBJ2-7,few,13,.,TRBV29-1,TGCAGCGTTGAAAGGCAGGGGAAACGCGAGCAGTACTTC,CSVERQGKREQYF
TRBJ2-7,.,14,.,TRBV4-1,TGCGCCAGCAGCCAAGGCAGGGGACGGTACGAGCAGTACTTC,CASSQGRGRYEQYF
TRBJ2-1,once,14,.,TRBV4-1,TGCGCCAGCAGCCGGGCGGAGGGAGTAAATGAGCAGTTCTTC,CASSRAEGVNEQFF
TRBJ1-5,.,16,TRBD1,TRBV29-1,TGCAGCGTTCAGGACAGGGGGTATTATAGCAATCAGCCCCAGCATTTT,CSVQDRGYYSNQPQHF
TRBJ2-1,.,14,.,TRBV12-3/TRBV12-4,TGTGCCAGCAGTTTAAAAGGGGGGAACGGTGAGCAGTTCTTC,CASSLKGGNGEQFF
TRBJ2-7,.,15,.,TRBV29-1,TGCAGCGTTGAAACCTCGACAGGAAATCGGGACGAGCAGTACTTC,CSVETSTGNRDEQYF
TRBJ2-7,.,15,.,TRBV10-3,TGTGCCATCAGGCCCGAGGCAGGGGACTCCTACGAGCAGTACTTC,CAIRPEAGDSYEQYF
TRBJ2-1,few,15,TRBD2,TRBV9,TGTGCCAGCAGCGATAGCGGGGGTTACCGTGAGGAGCAGTTCTTC,CASSDSGGYREEQFF
TRBJ2-7,.,16,.,TRBV6-2/TRBV6-3,TGTGCCAGCAGCAAGCGCACCGGCCGCGGGGCCAATGAGCAGTACTTC,CASSKRTGRGANEQYF
TRBJ1-1,.,14,.,TRBV15,TGTGCCACCAGCAGAGACGGAGGGAACACTGAAGCTTTCTTT,CATSRDGGNTEAFF
TRBJ2-7,.,16,TRBD1,TRBV5-4,TGTGCCAGCAGCCCCGGACAGGGAACACGAGTCTACGAGCAGTACTTC,CASSPGQGTRVYEQYF
TRBJ2-3,.,14,.,TRBV9,TGTGCCAGCAGCGTAGGCGCGGGGAAAGATACGCAGTATTTT,CASSVGAGKDTQYF
TRBJ2-5,.,14,.,TRBV7-2,TGTGCCGGCAGCTTAGTGGCCCTCCAAGAGACCCAGTACTTC,CAGSLVALQETQYF
TRBJ1-5,once,19,TRBD1,TRBV3-1,TGTGCCAGCAGGCACGGACAGGGCGGAGGGTGGGATAGCAATCAGCCCCAGCATTTT,CASRHGQGGGWDSNQPQHF
TRBJ2-5,few,12,TRBD1,TRBV20-1,TGCAGTGCCGTTACAGGGGTTGAGACCCAGTACTTC,CSAVTGVETQYF
TRBJ2-7,few,14,TRBD1,TRBV12-3/TRBV12-4,TGTGCCAGCACCGGAGGACAGGGCGGTTACGAGCAGTACTTC,CASTGGQGGYEQYF
TRBJ2-3,few,13,.,TRBV25-1,TGTGCCAGCGGTAATTGGGGGACAGATACGCAGTATTTT,CASGNWGTDTQYF
TRBJ2-7,.,15,TRBD2,TRBV14,TGTGCCAGCAGCCAGCAGGGACGGGACTACTACGAGCAGTACTTC,CASSQQGRDYYEQYF
TRBJ2-7,.,17,TRBD2,TRBV20-1,TGCAGTGCTCTCGGGACTAGCGGGACCCCTAATCCCTACGAGCAGTACTTC,CSALGTSGTPNPYEQYF
TRBJ2-5,few,15,.,TRBV6-5,TGTGCCAGCAGTTACTCCTCGGGGGACCAAGAGACCCAGTACTTC,CASSYSSGDQETQYF
TRBJ2-5,.,16,.,TRBV24-1,TGTGCCACCAGTGATTCGTCGGGAGACAGGTGGCAGACCCAGTACTTC,CATSDSSGDRWQTQYF